A single sample gave rise to the 14 T cell receptor beta chains below, sequenced in a study of cytomegalovirus exposure and HLA in healthy donors (dated by TCRdb to the late 2010s). Libraries were prepared through the immunoSEQ multiplex PCR assay. For the multiplex PCR, a mixture combining 60 forward primers for TCR Vbeta segments and 13 reverse primers for TCR Jbeta segments was used. TCRdb took over this immuneACCESS table, retaining in-frame rearrangements with V and J assigned. Such tables are incomplete; in checked studies, under half of the missing clones stem from an unresolved V gene, and the remainder is unexplained. This sample is represented by some 110,000 clones; roughly 70% of them were singletons. The top ten hold about 0.92% of the sample. Sample: PBMCs. The receptors originated from a woman between 25 and 40 years old in good health and CMV-seronegative.

This sequence joins TRBV6-5 and TRBJ1-2; weak D call: TRBD1 (6 bases). The CDR3 extends over 15 amino acids. V was clipped by 5 bases and J by 6 bases, with 19 bases between them. Germline assignment: CDR1 MNHEY and CDR2 SVGAGI. For the CDR3, the DNA is TGTGCCAGCAGTCCCCATAGTGGACAGATGGATGGCTACACCTTC. It translates to CASSPHSGQMDGYTF.

The rearrangement links TRBV6-5 to TRBJ1-5; D ambiguous. Trimming shortened V by 2 bases and J by 3 bases, and 5 bases separated the two germline ends. The CDR3 is made up of 13 amino acids. The V gene's germline CDR1 is MNHEY and CDR2 SVGAGI. The CDR3 DNA follows: TGTGCCAGCAGTTACAATCACAATCAGCCCCAGCATTTT. This codes for CASSYNHNQPQHF.

CDR3 amino acids: CASSLRQNTEAFF. CDR3 bases: TGTGCCAGCAGCTTGAGACAGAACACTGAAGCTTTCTTT. The chain combines TRBV7-9 with TRBJ1-1, with unresolved D. V was pared by 3 bases and J by 1 base, with 6 bases between. The CDR3 sequence is 13 residues long. Germline lookup yields CDR1 SEHNR and CDR2 FQNEAQ (reference sequence).

A note on this clone: At one boundary the junction diverges from the germline segment, which might be a read error. V gene TRBV7-7 combines with J gene TRBJ2-5; 9 nucleotides match TRBD1. Looked up from germline, CDR1 is SSHAT and CDR2 is FNYEAQ (reference sequence). The CDR3 is 14 residues long. CDR3 in amino acids: CASSLGTGYETQYF. The DNA of the CDR3 is TGTGCTAGCAGCCTCGGGACAGGGTATGAGACCCAGTACTTC.

V gene TRBV29-1 combines with J gene TRBJ2-2; TRBD2 agrees at 10 bases. The J segment lost 2 bases and the V segment lost 7 bases, leaving 1 base of the junction unmatched. The CDR3 contains 13 residues. Germline CDR1 SQVTM, CDR2 ANQGSEA. The CDR3 nucleotides read TGCAGCGGGACTAGCGGTAACACCGGGGAGCTGTTTTTT. Translated: CSGTSGNTGELFF.

This clone was seen more than once but under ten times. V gene TRBV11-2 combines with J gene TRBJ1-6, with D uncertain. Trimming removed 3 bases from V and 14 bases from J, with 20 bases in between. This CDR3 spans 15 amino acids. Germline CDR1 reads SGHAT; CDR2 reads FQNNGV. This CDR3 reads CASSFILQGPGTLHF. For the CDR3, the DNA is TGTGCCAGCAGCTTTATTCTGCAAGGTCCCGGGACCCTCCACTTT.

V usage is TRBV30 and J usage is TRBJ1-2; D is unclear. This CDR3 comprises 11 residues. CDR1 is GTSNPN and CDR2 is SVGIG in the germline V gene (reference sequence). Trimming left V 2 bases short and J 8 bases short, with 9 bases between. DNA of the CDR3: TGTGCCTGGAGTCCCTCTGAGGGCTACACCTTC. Its translation is CAWSPSEGYTF.

The sample holds a few counts of this clone. The gene calls are TRBV9 and TRBJ1-2; D is uncertain. Germline V CDR1 and CDR2: SGDLS, YYNGEE. Trimming stripped 0 bases from V and 4 bases from J, with 7 bases between. The CDR3 loop spans 13 amino acids. The chain's CDR3 is CASSVANSYGYTF. As DNA, the CDR3 is TGTGCCAGCAGCGTAGCTAACAGCTATGGCTACACCTTC.

The rearrangement joins TRBV2 to TRBJ1-5; 7 nucleotides agree with TRBD1. The V and J ends lost 6 bases and 1 base, in that order; junction bases with no gene match: 9. Looked up from germline, CDR1 is SNHLY and CDR2 is FYNNEI. The CDR3 consists of 16 residues. The DNA of the CDR3 is TGTGCCAGCAGACCTAACAGGGGTCTCAGCAATCAGCCCCAGCATTTT. This encodes CASRPNRGLSNQPQHF. The whole variable domain, filled in from reference TRBV2 and TRBJ1-5, reads EPEVTQTPSHQVTQMGQEVILRCVPISNHLYFYWYRQILGQKVEFLVSFYNNEISEKSEIFDDQFSVERPDGSNFTLKIRSTKLEDSAMYFCASRPNRGLSNQPQHFGDGTRLSIL.

The V call is TRBV2, the J call TRBJ1-1; 7 nucleotides agree with TRBD1. Germline CDR1 and CDR2: SNHLY and FYNNEI. J gave up 4 bases and V 0 bases, and 5 bases lay outside the gene matches. The CDR3 covers 15 residues. The CDR3 nucleotides read TGTGCCAGCAGTGAAGCGAGGGGGCTGGGCACTGAAGCTTTCTTT. It specifies CASSEARGLGTEAFF.

This rearrangement joins TRBV27 to TRBJ2-7; D might be TRBD2 (7 bases). CDR1 and CDR2 (germline): MNHEY, SMNVEV (reference sequence). V lost 2 bases to trimming and J lost 2 bases, with 13 bases between them. The CDR3 loop spans 15 amino acids. CDR3 in DNA: TGTGCCAGCAGTTTACGGGGGGCGGATACCTACGAGCAGTACTTC. Translated: CASSLRGADTYEQYF.

As DNA, the CDR3 is TGCAGCGCCTGGCGGGCCGAAATAGGGGGCTACACCTTC. Protein product: CSAWRAEIGGYTF. The chain joins TRBV29-1 to TRBJ1-2; D is unresolved. Between the trimmed V and J ends, which lost 7 bases and 8 bases, there was a span of 20 bases. CDR3 length: 13 residues. The V gene's germline CDR1 is SQVTM and CDR2 ANQGSEA.

For this clone: Other nucleotide sequences in the sample specify the same CDR3. The CDR3 region has the DNA TGTGCCAGCAGCTTAAGCGGCAATCAGCCCCAGCATTTT. Its protein is CASSLSGNQPQHF. This sequence joins TRBV7-9 and TRBJ1-5; D not resolved. Trimming took off 2 bases at V and 2 bases at J, with 4 bases between the two ends. The CDR3 runs to 13 residues. From germline, CDR1 is SEHNR and CDR2 FQNEAQ (reference sequence).

In its sample, this clone was seen a few times. The J gene is TRBJ1-6, the V gene TRBV11-2; D is uncertain. The CDR3 consists of 14 residues. Trimming shortened V by 2 bases and J by 7 bases, and 9 bases separated the two germline ends. Germline CDR1 SGHAT, CDR2 FQNNGV. Written as DNA, the CDR3 is TGTGCCAGCAGCTTATTAGGGAGAAATTCACCCCTCCACTTT. Protein: CASSLLGRNSPLHF.